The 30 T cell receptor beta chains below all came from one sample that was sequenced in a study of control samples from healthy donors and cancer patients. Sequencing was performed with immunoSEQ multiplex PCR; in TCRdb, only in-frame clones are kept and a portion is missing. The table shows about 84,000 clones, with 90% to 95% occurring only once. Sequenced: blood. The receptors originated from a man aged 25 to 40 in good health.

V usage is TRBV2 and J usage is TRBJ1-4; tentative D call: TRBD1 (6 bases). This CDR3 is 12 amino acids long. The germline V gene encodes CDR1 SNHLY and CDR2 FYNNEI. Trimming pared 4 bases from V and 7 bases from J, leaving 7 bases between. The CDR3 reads CASSGGGEKLFF. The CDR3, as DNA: TGTGCCAGCAGTGGAGGGGGTGAAAAACTGTTTTTT. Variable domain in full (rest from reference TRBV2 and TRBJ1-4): EPEVTQTPSHQVTQMGQEVILRCVPISNHLYFYWYRQILGQKVEFLVSFYNNEISEKSEIFDDQFSVERPDGSNFTLKIRSTKLEDSAMYFCASSGGGEKLFFGSGTQLSVL.

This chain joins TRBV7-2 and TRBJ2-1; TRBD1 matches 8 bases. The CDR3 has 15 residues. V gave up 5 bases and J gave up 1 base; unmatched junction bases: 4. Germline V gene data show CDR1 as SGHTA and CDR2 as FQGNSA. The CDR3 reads CASSPWTGSYNEQFF. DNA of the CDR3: TGTGCCAGCAGCCCGTGGACAGGGTCCTACAATGAGCAGTTCTTC. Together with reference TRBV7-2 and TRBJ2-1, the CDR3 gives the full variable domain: GAGVSQSPSNKVTEKGKDVELRCDPISGHTALYWYRQSLGQGLEFLIYFQGNSAPDKSGLPSDRFSAERTGGSVSTLTIQRTQQEDSAVYLCASSPWTGSYNEQFFGPGTRLTVL.

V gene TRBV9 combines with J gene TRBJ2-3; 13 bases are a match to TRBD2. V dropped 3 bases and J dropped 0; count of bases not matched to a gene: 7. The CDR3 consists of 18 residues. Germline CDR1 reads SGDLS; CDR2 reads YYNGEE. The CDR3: CASSGGTSGIGSTDTQYF. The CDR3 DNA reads TGTGCCAGCAGCGGGGGGACTAGCGGGATCGGTAGCACAGATACGCAGTATTTT.

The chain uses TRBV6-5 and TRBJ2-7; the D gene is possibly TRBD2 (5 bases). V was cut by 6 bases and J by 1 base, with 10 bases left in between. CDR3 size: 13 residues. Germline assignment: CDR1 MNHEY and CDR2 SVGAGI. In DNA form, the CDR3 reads TGTGCCAGCAGCCGCGGACTGTCCTACGAGCAGTACTTC. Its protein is CASSRGLSYEQYF.

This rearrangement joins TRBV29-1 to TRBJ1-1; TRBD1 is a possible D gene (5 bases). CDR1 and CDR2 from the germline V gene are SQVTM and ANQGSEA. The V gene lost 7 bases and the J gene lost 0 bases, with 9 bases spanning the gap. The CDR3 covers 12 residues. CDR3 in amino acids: CSARQLNTEAFF. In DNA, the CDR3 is TGCAGCGCGCGACAGTTGAACACTGAAGCTTTCTTT.

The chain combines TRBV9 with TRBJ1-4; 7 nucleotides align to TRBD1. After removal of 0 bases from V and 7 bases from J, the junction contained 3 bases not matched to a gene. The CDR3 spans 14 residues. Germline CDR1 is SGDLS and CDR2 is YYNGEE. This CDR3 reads CASSVGAGGEKLFF. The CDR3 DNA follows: TGTGCCAGCAGCGTAGGGGCAGGGGGTGAAAAACTGTTTTTT.

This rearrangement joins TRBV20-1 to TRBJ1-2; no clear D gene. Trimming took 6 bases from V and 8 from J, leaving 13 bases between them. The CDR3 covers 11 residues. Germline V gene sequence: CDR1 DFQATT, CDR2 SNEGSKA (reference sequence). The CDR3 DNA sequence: TGCAGTGCATCGCCTCAAGGCGGCTACACCTTC. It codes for CSASPQGGYTF.

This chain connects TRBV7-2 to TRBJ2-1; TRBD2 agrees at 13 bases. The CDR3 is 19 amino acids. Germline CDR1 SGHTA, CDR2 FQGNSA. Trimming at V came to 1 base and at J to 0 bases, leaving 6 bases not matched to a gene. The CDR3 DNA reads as TGTGCCAGCAGCTTAGGGAGACTAGCGGGGGGCCCCTCCTACAATGAGCAGTTCTTC. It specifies CASSLGRLAGGPSYNEQFF. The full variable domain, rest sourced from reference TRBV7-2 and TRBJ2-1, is GAGVSQSPSNKVTEKGKDVELRCDPISGHTALYWYRQSLGQGLEFLIYFQGNSAPDKSGLPSDRFSAERTGGSVSTLTIQRTQQEDSAVYLCASSLGRLAGGPSYNEQFFGPGTRLTVL.

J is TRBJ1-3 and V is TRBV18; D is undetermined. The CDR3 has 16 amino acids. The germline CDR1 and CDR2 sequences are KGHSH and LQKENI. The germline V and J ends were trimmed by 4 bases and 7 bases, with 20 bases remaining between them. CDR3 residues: CASSQIAGPRSNTIYF. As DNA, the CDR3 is TGTGCCAGCTCACAAATCGCCGGACCTCGGAGTAACACCATATATTTT.

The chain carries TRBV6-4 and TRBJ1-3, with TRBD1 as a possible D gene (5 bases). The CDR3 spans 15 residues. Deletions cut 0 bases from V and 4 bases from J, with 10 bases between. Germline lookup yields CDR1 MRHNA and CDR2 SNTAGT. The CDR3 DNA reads TGTGCCAGCAGTGACTCGACACAGGCCGGAAACACCATATATTTT. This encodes CASSDSTQAGNTIYF.

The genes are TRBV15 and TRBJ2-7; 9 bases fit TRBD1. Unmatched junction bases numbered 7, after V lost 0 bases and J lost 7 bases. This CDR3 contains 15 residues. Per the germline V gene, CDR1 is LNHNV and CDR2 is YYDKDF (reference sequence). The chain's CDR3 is CATSRDVQGAGEQYF. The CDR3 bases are TGTGCCACCAGCAGAGACGTACAGGGGGCAGGGGAGCAGTACTTC.

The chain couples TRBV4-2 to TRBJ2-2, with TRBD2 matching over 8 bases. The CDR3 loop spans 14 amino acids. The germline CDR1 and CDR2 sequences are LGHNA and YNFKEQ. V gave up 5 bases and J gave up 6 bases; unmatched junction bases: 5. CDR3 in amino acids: CASSTSGGPGELFF. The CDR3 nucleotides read TGTGCCAGCAGCACCTCGGGGGGGCCCGGGGAGCTGTTTTTT.

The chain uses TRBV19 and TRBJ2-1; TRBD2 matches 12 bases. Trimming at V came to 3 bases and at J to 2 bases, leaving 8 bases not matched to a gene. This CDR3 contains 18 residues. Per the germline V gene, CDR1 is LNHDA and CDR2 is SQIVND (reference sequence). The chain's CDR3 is CASSIQGTSGSTYNEQFF. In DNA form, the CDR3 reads TGTGCCAGTAGTATCCAAGGGACTAGCGGGTCTACCTACAATGAGCAGTTCTTC.

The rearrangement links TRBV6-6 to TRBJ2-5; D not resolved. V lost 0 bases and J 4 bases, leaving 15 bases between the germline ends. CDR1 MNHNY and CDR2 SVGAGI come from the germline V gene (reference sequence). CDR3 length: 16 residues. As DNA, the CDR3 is TGTGCCAGCAGTTACTCGAATAGGTTGGATAGAGAGACCCAGTACTTC. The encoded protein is CASSYSNRLDRETQYF.

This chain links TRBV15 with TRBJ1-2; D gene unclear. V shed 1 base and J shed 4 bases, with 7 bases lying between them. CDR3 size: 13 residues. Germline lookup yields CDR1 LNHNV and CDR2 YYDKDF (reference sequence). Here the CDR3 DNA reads TGTGCCACCAGCAGAGTCAGTTCCTATGGCTACACCTTC. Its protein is CATSRVSSYGYTF.

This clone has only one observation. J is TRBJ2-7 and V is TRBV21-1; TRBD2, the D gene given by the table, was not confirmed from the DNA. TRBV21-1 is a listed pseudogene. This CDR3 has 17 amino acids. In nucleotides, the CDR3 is TGTGCCAGCAGCTTTCCGAGGATAGTCCTCGATAACTACGAGCAGTACTTC. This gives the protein CASSFPRIVLDNYEQYF.

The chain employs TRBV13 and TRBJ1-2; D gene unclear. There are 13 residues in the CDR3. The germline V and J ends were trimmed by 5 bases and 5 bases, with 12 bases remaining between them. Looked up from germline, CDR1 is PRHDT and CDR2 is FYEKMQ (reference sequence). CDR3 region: CASSAPEGYGYTF. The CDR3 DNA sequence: TGTGCCAGCAGCGCACCGGAAGGGTATGGCTACACCTTC. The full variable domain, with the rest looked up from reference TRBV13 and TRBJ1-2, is AAGVIQSPRHLIKEKRETATLKCYPIPRHDTVYWYQQGPGQDPQFLISFYEKMQSDKGSIPDRFSAQQFSDYHSELNMSSLELGDSALYFCASSAPEGYGYTFGSGTRLTVV.

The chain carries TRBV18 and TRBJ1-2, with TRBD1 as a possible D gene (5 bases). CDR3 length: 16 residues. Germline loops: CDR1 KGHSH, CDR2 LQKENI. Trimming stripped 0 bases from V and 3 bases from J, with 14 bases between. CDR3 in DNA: TGTGCCAGCTCACCACCGAGCCAGGGCCCTGACTATGGCTACACCTTC. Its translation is CASSPPSQGPDYGYTF.

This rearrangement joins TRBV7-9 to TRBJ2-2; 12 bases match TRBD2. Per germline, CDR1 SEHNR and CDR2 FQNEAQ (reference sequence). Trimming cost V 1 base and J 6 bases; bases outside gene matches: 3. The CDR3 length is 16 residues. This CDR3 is CASSLVRLAGAGELFF. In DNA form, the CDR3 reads TGTGCCAGCAGCTTAGTGAGACTAGCGGGAGCCGGGGAGCTGTTTTTT.

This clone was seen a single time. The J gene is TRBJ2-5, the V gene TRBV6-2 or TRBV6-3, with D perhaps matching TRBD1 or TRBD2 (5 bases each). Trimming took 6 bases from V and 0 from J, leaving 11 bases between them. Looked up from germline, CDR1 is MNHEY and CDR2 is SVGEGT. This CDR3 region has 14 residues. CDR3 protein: CASSNRGHQETQYF. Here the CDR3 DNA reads TGTGCCAGCAGCAATCGGGGACACCAAGAGACCCAGTACTTC.

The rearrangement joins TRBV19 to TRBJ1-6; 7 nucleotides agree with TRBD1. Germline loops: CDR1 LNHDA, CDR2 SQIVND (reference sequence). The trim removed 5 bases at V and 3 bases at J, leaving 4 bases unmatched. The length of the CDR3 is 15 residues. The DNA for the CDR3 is TGTGCCAGTAGTCCCCAGGGGGTCTATAATTCACCCCTCCACTTT. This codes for CASSPQGVYNSPLHF.

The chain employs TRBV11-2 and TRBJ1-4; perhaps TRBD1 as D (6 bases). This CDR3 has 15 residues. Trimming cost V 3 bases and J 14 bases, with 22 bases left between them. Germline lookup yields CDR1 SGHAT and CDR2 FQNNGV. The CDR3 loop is CASSLLIGGHLPLFF. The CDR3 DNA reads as TGTGCCAGCAGCTTGTTGATTGGGGGGCACCTTCCTCTGTTTTTT.

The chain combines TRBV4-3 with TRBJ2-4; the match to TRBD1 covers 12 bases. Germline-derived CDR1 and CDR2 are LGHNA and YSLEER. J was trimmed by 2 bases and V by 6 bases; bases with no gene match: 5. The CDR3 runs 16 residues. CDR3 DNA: TGCGCCAGCAGTCAGGGACAGGGGGCGACCAAAAACATTCAGTACTTC. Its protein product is CASSQGQGATKNIQYF.

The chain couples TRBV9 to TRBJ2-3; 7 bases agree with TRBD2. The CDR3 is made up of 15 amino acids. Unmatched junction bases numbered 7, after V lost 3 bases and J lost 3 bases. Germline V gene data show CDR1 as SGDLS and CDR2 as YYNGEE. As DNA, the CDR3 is TGTGCCAGCAGCGGAAGGACTAGTCGTACAGATACGCAGTATTTT. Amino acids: CASSGRTSRTDTQYF.

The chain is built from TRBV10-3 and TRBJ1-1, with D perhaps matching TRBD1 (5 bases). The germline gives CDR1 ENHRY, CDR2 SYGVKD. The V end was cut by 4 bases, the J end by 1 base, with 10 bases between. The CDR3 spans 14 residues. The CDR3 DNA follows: TGTGCCATCAGTGTCGGGGGTAAGAACACTGAAGCTTTCTTT. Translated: CAISVGGKNTEAFF.

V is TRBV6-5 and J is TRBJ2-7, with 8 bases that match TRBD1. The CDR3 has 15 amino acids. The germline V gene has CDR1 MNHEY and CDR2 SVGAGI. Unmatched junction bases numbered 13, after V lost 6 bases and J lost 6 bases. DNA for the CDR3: TGTGCCAGCAGACCAACGACAGGGGTCGGGCGCGAGCAGTACTTC. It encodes CASRPTTGVGREQYF.

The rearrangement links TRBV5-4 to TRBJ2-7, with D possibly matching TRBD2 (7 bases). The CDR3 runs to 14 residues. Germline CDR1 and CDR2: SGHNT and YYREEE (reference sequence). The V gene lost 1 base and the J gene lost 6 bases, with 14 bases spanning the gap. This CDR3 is CASSLPEGGLEQYF. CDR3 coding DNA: TGTGCCAGCAGCTTGCCGGAGGGGGGGCTCGAGCAGTACTTC.

CDR3 protein: CASSFGGGPNTGELFF. DNA of the CDR3: TGCGCCAGCAGCTTCGGCGGGGGCCCGAACACCGGGGAGCTGTTTTTT. V is TRBV5-1 and J is TRBJ2-2, with D tentatively TRBD2 (7 bases). This CDR3 contains 16 residues. The V gene's germline CDR1 is SGHRS and CDR2 YFSETQ. The germline V and J ends were trimmed by 2 bases and 0 bases, with 11 bases remaining between them. The full variable domain, rest sourced from reference TRBV5-1 and TRBJ2-2, is KAGVTQTPRYLIKTRGQQVTLSCSPISGHRSVSWYQQTPGQGLQFLFEYFSETQRNKGNFPGRFSGRQFSNSRSEMNVSTLELGDSALYLCASSFGGGPNTGELFFGEGSRLTVL.

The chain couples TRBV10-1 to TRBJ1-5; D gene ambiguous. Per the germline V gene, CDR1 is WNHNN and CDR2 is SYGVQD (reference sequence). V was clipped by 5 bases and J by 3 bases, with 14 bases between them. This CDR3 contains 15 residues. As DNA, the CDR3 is TGCGCCAGCAGTACATTTCGCGAGGCCAATCAGCCCCAGCATTTT. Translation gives CASSTFREANQPQHF.

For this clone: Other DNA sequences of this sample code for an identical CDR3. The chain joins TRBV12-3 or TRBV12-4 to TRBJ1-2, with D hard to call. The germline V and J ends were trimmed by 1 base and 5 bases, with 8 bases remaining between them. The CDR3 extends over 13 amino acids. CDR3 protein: CASSLVPGYGYTF. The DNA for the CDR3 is TGTGCCAGCAGTTTAGTCCCCGGATATGGCTACACCTTC.